Listed below are T cell receptor beta chains from one sample, sequenced in a study of STAT3 mutations in large granular lymphocyte leukemia. Using immunoSEQ multiplex PCR, the repertoire was profiled, and TCRdb retains in-frame clones only, with some absent. The top ten hold roughly 45% of the sample, which has roughly 17,000 clones, 92% seen once. Source material: peripheral blood mononuclear cells. These receptors were collected from a man between 60 and 70 years old with T-cell large granular lymphocyte leukemia. Some clones in this sample may be carry-over from other donors' samples. The CDR3 runs from the conserved cysteine through the conserved F or W. The order of the fields is CDR3 protein, J gene, D gene, V gene. A D gene is named only where the DNA matches it firmly.

cdr3_aa: CASSLQQGEPTYEQYF
j_call: TRBJ2-7
d_call: -
v_call: TRBV21-1

cdr3_aa: CASSEQENTEAFF
j_call: TRBJ1-1
d_call: -
v_call: TRBV5-1

cdr3_aa: CASSLGGSGMGYEQYF
j_call: TRBJ2-7
d_call: TRBD2
v_call: TRBV5-1

cdr3_aa: CASRVLQGSGEKLFF
j_call: TRBJ1-4
d_call: -
v_call: TRBV27

cdr3_aa: CASSLSVYTEAFF
j_call: TRBJ1-1
d_call: -
v_call: TRBV7-2

cdr3_aa: CAISESGDSNQPQHF
j_call: TRBJ1-5
d_call: -
v_call: TRBV10-3

cdr3_aa: CASSLGNYGYTF
j_call: TRBJ1-2
d_call: -
v_call: TRBV5-1

cdr3_aa: CASSTRENYGYTF
j_call: TRBJ1-2
d_call: -
v_call: TRBV7-9

cdr3_aa: CASSLSGADTQYF
j_call: TRBJ2-3
d_call: -
v_call: TRBV5-1

cdr3_aa: CASSAPGGISPLHF
j_call: TRBJ1-6
d_call: TRBD1
v_call: TRBV19

cdr3_aa: CASNSGASDQETQYF
j_call: TRBJ2-5
d_call: -
v_call: TRBV7-8

cdr3_aa: CASSQGSSGANVLTF
j_call: TRBJ2-6
d_call: -
v_call: TRBV14

cdr3_aa: CASSPTFFSSYEQYF
j_call: TRBJ2-7
d_call: -
v_call: TRBV19

cdr3_aa: CASSTGQGESPLHF
j_call: TRBJ1-6
d_call: TRBD1
v_call: TRBV7-9

cdr3_aa: CASSPADEQFF
j_call: TRBJ2-1
d_call: -
v_call: TRBV18

cdr3_aa: CASSFPGGREKEQYF
j_call: TRBJ2-7
d_call: -
v_call: TRBV5-4

cdr3_aa: CASSPPGGTEAFF
j_call: TRBJ1-1
d_call: TRBD1
v_call: TRBV5-1

cdr3_aa: CASSQVSGRSSYNEQFF
j_call: TRBJ2-1
d_call: TRBD2
v_call: TRBV14

cdr3_aa: CASSLVAPTDTQYF
j_call: TRBJ2-3
d_call: -
v_call: TRBV11-2

cdr3_aa: CASSKPGQTYEQYF
j_call: TRBJ2-7
d_call: TRBD1
v_call: TRBV27